These 27 T cell receptor beta chains were sequenced from one sample in a study of shared clonotypes between healthy human individuals. TCRdb's copy holds only in-frame clones and misses some; the assay was immunoSEQ multiplex PCR. The sample has 1 million to 1.2 million clones; around 77% are singletons. The sequencing input was memory CD4+ T cells from PBMCs. Subset in this sample: CD45RA-negative fraction. These receptors were taken from a young man in good health. Some clones in this sample may be carry-over from other donors' samples.

This chain uses TRBV28 with TRBJ2-5; TRBD1 matches at 8 bases. V lost 5 bases to trimming and J lost 5 bases; unmatched junction nucleotides: 4. The V gene's germline CDR1 is MDHEN and CDR2 SYDVKM. The CDR3 contains 13 residues. The CDR3 loop reads CASSRQGTETQYF. The CDR3 DNA is TGTGCCAGCAGTCGACAGGGGACGGAGACCCAGTACTTC.

This clone was counted once. This sequence joins TRBV10-3 and TRBJ2-1; TRBD2 is a possible D gene (5 bases). The CDR3 spans 16 residues. Trimming left V 4 bases short and J 0 bases short, with 13 bases between. The V gene's germline CDR1 is ENHRY and CDR2 SYGVKD. CDR3: CAISASEASSYNEQFF. The CDR3 DNA sequence: TGTGCCATCAGTGCCTCGGAGGCAAGCTCCTACAATGAGCAGTTCTTC.

The chain combines TRBV7-2 with TRBJ2-3; the match to TRBD2 covers 12 bases. V lost 6 bases to trimming and J lost 5 bases; unmatched junction nucleotides: 3. The CDR3 extends over 14 amino acids. The germline V gene has CDR1 SGHTA and CDR2 FQGNSA. The CDR3 is CASRPLAGGDTQYF. The CDR3 nucleotides are TGTGCCAGCAGACCACTAGCGGGAGGAGATACGCAGTATTTT.

For this clone: Distinct nucleotide sequences in the sample also encode this CDR3. This CDR3 reads CASSSISGANVLTF. The CDR3 coding sequence is TGTGCCAGCAGTTCTATCTCTGGGGCCAACGTCCTGACTTTC. This chain connects TRBV6-5 to TRBJ2-6; D unclear. V lost 4 bases to trimming and J lost 0 bases, with 4 bases between them. Germline V gives CDR1 MNHEY, CDR2 SVGAGI. The CDR3 is made up of 14 amino acids.

At least ten counts were recorded for this clone. This CDR3 is CAILRGDMNTEAFF. DNA for the CDR3: TGTGCCATCTTGCGGGGGGACATGAACACTGAAGCTTTCTTT. The gene calls are TRBV10-3 and TRBJ1-1; the D gene is possibly TRBD1 (6 bases). Trimming pared 8 bases from V and 0 bases from J, leaving 13 bases between. CDR1 ENHRY and CDR2 SYGVKD come from the germline V gene. The CDR3 covers 14 residues.

The CDR3 region has the DNA TGTGCCAGCAGTCAGGGACTAGCGGGAACCTCCTACAATGAGCAGTTCTTC. Translation: CASSQGLAGTSYNEQFF. This chain links TRBV2 with TRBJ2-1; 13 nucleotides align to TRBD2. V dropped 5 bases and J dropped 0; count of bases not matched to a gene: 4. The CDR3 is 17 amino acids. Germline CDR1 is SNHLY and CDR2 is FYNNEI.

The rearrangement uses TRBV2 and TRBJ1-2; D ambiguous. This CDR3 has 14 residues. Trimming stripped 5 bases from V and 2 bases from J, with 12 bases between. CDR1 and CDR2 (germline): SNHLY, FYNNEI. The CDR3 is CASSTGLLNYGYTF. CDR3 nucleotide sequence: TGTGCCAGCAGTACGGGCTTACTGAACTATGGCTACACCTTC. Full variable domain (missing parts from reference TRBV2 and TRBJ1-2): EPEVTQTPSHQVTQMGQEVILRCVPISNHLYFYWYRQILGQKVEFLVSFYNNEISEKSEIFDDQFSVERPDGSNFTLKIRSTKLEDSAMYFCASSTGLLNYGYTFGSGTRLTVV.

This clone was counted between two and nine times. This sample includes further DNA sequences coding for the same CDR3. The rearrangement joins TRBV15 to TRBJ2-3; D perhaps matches TRBD2 (6 bases). Germline assignment: CDR1 LNHNV and CDR2 YYDKDF (reference sequence). The CDR3 is 16 residues long. V lost 2 bases and J lost 0, with 12 bases in between. Here the CDR3 reads CATSRISGRSTDTQYF. As DNA, the CDR3 is TGTGCCACCAGCAGAATCAGCGGGCGTAGCACAGATACGCAGTATTTT.

V and J are TRBV27 and TRBJ2-7; possible D gene TRBD1, 6 bases. This CDR3 contains 14 residues. Germline V gives CDR1 MNHEY, CDR2 SMNVEV (reference sequence). V shed 5 bases and J shed 4 bases, with 15 bases lying between them. The CDR3 nucleotides read TGTGCCAGCAGTCTTTCAGACAGGTTGTACGAGCAGTACTTC. It encodes CASSLSDRLYEQYF.

This clone was counted a few times. The gene calls are TRBV29-1 and TRBJ2-1; 7 bases align to TRBD2. J was trimmed by 8 bases and V by 6 bases; bases with no gene match: 13. Germline CDR1 reads SQVTM; CDR2 reads ANQGSEA. This CDR3 has 14 residues. The CDR3 nucleotides read TGCAGCGTCTGGTTCGGAGCGGCGGGAGATGAGCAGTTCTTC. Protein: CSVWFGAAGDEQFF.

CDR3 protein: CAWRVHSGNTIYF. The DNA for the CDR3 is TGTGCCTGGAGAGTCCACTCTGGAAACACCATATATTTT. The genes are TRBV30 and TRBJ1-3; no clear D. The CDR3 is made up of 13 amino acids. CDR1 GTSNPN and CDR2 SVGIG come from the germline V gene (reference sequence). Between the trimmed V and J ends, which lost 3 bases and 0 bases, there was a span of 6 bases.

The chain joins TRBV30 to TRBJ2-5; 7 nucleotides align to TRBD2. Germline CDR1 is GTSNPN and CDR2 is SVGIG (reference sequence). J lost 4 bases, V lost 7 bases, and 15 bases had no gene match. This CDR3 has 15 amino acids. The CDR3 nucleotides read TGTGCCTTGACTAGTCCAATTGGCGGGGGAGAGACCCAGTACTTC. Protein: CALTSPIGGGETQYF.

The V and J genes are TRBV7-9 and TRBJ2-7, with D perhaps assigned TRBD1 or TRBD2 (5 bases each). CDR3 size: 15 residues. V lost 2 bases, J lost 3 bases, and 14 bases lay in between. In germline, CDR1 is SEHNR, CDR2 FQNEAQ (reference sequence). CDR3 region: CASSLNRGRVYEQYF. CDR3 bases: TGTGCCAGCAGCTTAAATCGGGGCAGGGTCTACGAGCAGTACTTC.

The chain employs TRBV6-5 and TRBJ1-2; the D gene is possibly TRBD1 (5 bases). This CDR3 comprises 15 residues. Per the germline V gene, CDR1 is MNHEY and CDR2 is SVGAGI. V gave up 7 bases and J gave up 4 bases, with 19 bases separating them. CDR3 region: CASTRTPRDVYGYTF. CDR3 in DNA: TGTGCCAGCACGAGGACGCCCCGGGACGTCTATGGCTACACCTTC.

This clone was observed a handful of times. The V gene is TRBV10-1, the J gene TRBJ1-2, with a weak D call TRBD1 (6 bases). Germline CDR1 is WNHNN and CDR2 is SYGVQD (reference sequence). V gave up 6 bases and J gave up 6 bases, with 14 bases separating them. The CDR3 contains 13 residues. The CDR3 spells CASRKDRHHGYTF. The CDR3 nucleotides are TGCGCCAGCAGGAAAGACAGGCATCATGGCTACACCTTC.

The chain is built from TRBV5-1 and TRBJ2-1; 12 bases map to TRBD1. Germline V gives CDR1 SGHRS, CDR2 YFSETQ. The CDR3 has 14 residues. V gave up 2 bases and J gave up 8 bases; unmatched junction bases: 2. The CDR3 region has the DNA TGCGCCAGCAGCTTTGGGACAGGGGGCGATGAGCAGTTCTTC. Its translation: CASSFGTGGDEQFF.

This clone has a handful of counts. This chain links TRBV6-1 with TRBJ1-2, with TRBD1 matching 12 bases. Germline CDR1 and CDR2: MNHNS and SASEGT. V gave up 1 base and J gave up 7 bases; unmatched junction bases: 10. CDR3 length equals 17 residues. As DNA, the CDR3 is TGTGCCAGCAGTGAAGAAACCGGGACAGGGGGCGGAGGTGGCTACACCTTC. Protein: CASSEETGTGGGGGYTF.

The chain uses TRBV18 and TRBJ2-3; D is unclear. V shed 5 bases and J shed 3 bases, with 3 bases lying between them. This CDR3 has 11 amino acids. Germline V gene sequence: CDR1 KGHSH, CDR2 LQKENI. The CDR3 sequence is CASSTTDTQYF. The CDR3 coding sequence is TGTGCCAGCTCAACTACAGATACGCAGTATTTT.

V usage is TRBV2 and J usage is TRBJ2-2; the match to TRBD1 covers 11 bases. V lost 7 bases and J lost 6; bases outside the gene matches: 7. The germline V gene encodes CDR1 SNHLY and CDR2 FYNNEI. This CDR3 has 15 amino acids. CDR3 protein: CASKGTGGEAGELFF. The CDR3 DNA reads TGTGCCAGCAAGGGGACAGGGGGGGAAGCCGGGGAGCTGTTTTTT.

The rearrangement uses TRBV7-2 and TRBJ1-2, with 7 bases aligning to TRBD1. V shed 8 bases, J shed 4 bases, and the junction held 4 bases outside the gene matches. This CDR3 region has 12 residues. Germline lookup yields CDR1 SGHTA and CDR2 FQGNSA. The CDR3 sequence is CASSRGGYGYTF. CDR3 nucleotides: TGTGCCAGCTCCAGGGGGGGCTATGGCTACACCTTC.

The chain is built from TRBV5-6 and TRBJ1-1; tentative D call: TRBD1 (5 bases). This CDR3 contains 15 residues. CDR1 is SGHDT and CDR2 is YYEEEE in the germline V gene. V lost 4 bases and J 5 bases, leaving 18 bases between the germline ends. CDR3 protein: CASSLGWGRSTEAFF. CDR3 nucleotide sequence: TGTGCCAGCAGCCTGGGGTGGGGGAGGAGTACTGAAGCTTTCTTT.

This clone came up a few times. The chain couples TRBV19 to TRBJ1-2, with TRBD1 matching over 9 bases. Germline V CDR1 and CDR2: LNHDA, SQIVND (reference sequence). The CDR3 sequence is 17 residues long. With V trimmed by 7 bases and J by 4 bases, 16 bases remained unmatched. CDR3 DNA: TGTGCCAGTACGCTGAGGGGACAGGGCATCTCTGGCTATGGCTACACCTTC. This encodes CASTLRGQGISGYGYTF. The variable domain in full, completed from reference TRBV19 and TRBJ1-2, reads DGGITQSPKYLFRKEGQNVTLSCEQNLNHDAMYWYRQDPGQGLRLIYYSQIVNDFQKGDIAEGYSVSREKKESFPLTVTSAQKNPTAFYLCASTLRGQGISGYGYTFGSGTRLTVV.

A word on this clone: This may come from a read error, since a much larger clone is one base off. This chain uses TRBV30 with TRBJ2-5; D gene unclear. Germline V gives CDR1 GTSNPN, CDR2 SVGIG (reference sequence). The germline V and J ends were trimmed by 0 bases and 4 bases, with 6 bases remaining between them. The CDR3 length is 12 residues. The CDR3 DNA reads TGTGCCTGGAGTGTAGTGGGAGAGACCCAGTACTTC. Translation: CAWSVVGETQYF.

V gene TRBV2 combines with J gene TRBJ1-1; D gene uncertain. V lost 8 bases, J lost 0 bases, and 13 bases lay in between. Germline loops: CDR1 SNHLY, CDR2 FYNNEI. The CDR3 length is 14 residues. CDR3 in amino acids: CASGLGLLNTEAFF. The CDR3 DNA follows: TGTGCCAGCGGCCTCGGCCTCTTGAACACTGAAGCTTTCTTT.

In this sample, this clone turned up many times. The chain is built from TRBV7-3 and TRBJ2-1; 9 nucleotides agree with TRBD2. Germline loops: CDR1 SGHTA, CDR2 FQGTGA. Trimming removed 5 bases from V and 6 bases from J; junction bases left unmatched: 2. The CDR3 spans 13 residues. The CDR3: CASSTGLANEQFF. CDR3 DNA sequence: TGTGCCAGCAGCACGGGACTAGCCAATGAGCAGTTCTTC.

V and J are TRBV5-1 and TRBJ2-7; TRBD2 agrees at 7 bases. Germline loops: CDR1 SGHRS, CDR2 YFSETQ. The CDR3 extends over 15 amino acids. The junction had 5 bases not matched to a gene; V was cut back by 0 bases and J by 2 bases. CDR3 residues: CASSLEPRGAYEQYF. CDR3 bases: TGCGCCAGCAGCTTGGAACCCCGGGGGGCCTACGAGCAGTACTTC.

The chain carries TRBV7-9 and TRBJ2-7; D gene unclear. Germline assignment: CDR1 SEHNR and CDR2 FQNEAQ (reference sequence). Trimming pared 1 base from V and 2 bases from J, leaving 12 bases between. This CDR3 has 15 residues. CDR3 amino acids: CASSLDGFAAYEQYF. For the CDR3, the DNA is TGTGCCAGCAGCTTAGATGGATTCGCAGCCTACGAGCAGTACTTC. The full variable domain, its missing parts supplied by reference TRBV7-9 and TRBJ2-7, is DTGVSQNPRHKITKRGQNVTFRCDPISEHNRLYWYRQTLGQGPEFLTYFQNEAQLEKSRLLSDRFSAERPKGSFSTLEIQRTEQGDSAMYLCASSLDGFAAYEQYFGPGTRLTVT.